This T cell receptor beta chain was captured by sequencing in a study of blood T cell repertoires in COVID-19. Study summary: COVID-19 samples from acute and convalescent phases originated in the United States, Italy and Spain.

This clone was seen a few times. Germline V gene sequence: CDR1 MNHEY, CDR2 SMNVEV (reference sequence). The CDR3 loop spans 16 amino acids. J lost 1 base, V lost 0 bases, and 2 bases had no gene match. Original processing notes: Nucleated cell counts were estimated from reference gene primer amplification. Produced via immunoSEQ multiplex PCR; TCRdb's table is partial and in-frame only. The DNA gave D and trimming, while V, J and clone size come from that table. There are about 130,000 clones in the sample; about 85% occur only once, and roughly 27% lies in the top ten. The V call is TRBV27, the J call TRBJ2-7, with 11 bases lining up with TRBD1. The specimen sequenced was peripheral blood. This sequence was found in a woman of 80 years or more with acute or convalescent COVID-19. The CDR3 DNA reads TGTGCCAGCAGTTTATCTGGGGACAGGGGGTCCTACGAGCAGTACGTC. This translates into CASSLSGDRGSYEQYV.